The present T cell receptor beta chain was sequenced within a study of shared clonotypes between healthy human individuals. Germline lookup yields CDR1 LNHDA and CDR2 SQIVND (reference sequence). Between the trimmed V and J ends, which lost 4 bases and 2 bases, there was a span of 9 bases. The CDR3 runs to 13 residues. TCRdb keeps only in-frame clones here, not all; method: immunoSEQ multiplex PCR. The table shows hundreds of thousands of clones, with roughly 70% occurring only once. The TCR originated in a woman aged 30 to 39 in good health. The sequencing sample was made of memory CD4+ T cells sorted from blood. Subset reported: CD45RA-negative fraction. The rearrangement uses TRBV19 and TRBJ2-7; D uncertain. CDR3 region: CASSNPPTYEQYF. The CDR3 DNA follows: TGTGCCAGTAGTAACCCCCCCACCTACGAGCAGTACTTC. The whole variable domain, remainder taken from reference TRBV19 and TRBJ2-7, is DGGITQSPKYLFRKEGQNVTLSCEQNLNHDAMYWYRQDPGQGLRLIYYSQIVNDFQKGDIAEGYSVSREKKESFPLTVTSAQKNPTAFYLCASSNPPTYEQYFGPGTRLTVT.